This T cell receptor beta chain originates from a study of blood T cell repertoires in COVID-19. The CDR3 consists of 14 residues. V dropped 6 bases and J dropped 9; count of bases not matched to a gene: 13. CDR1 and CDR2 from the germline V gene are SGHRS and YFSETQ. TCRdb's table, derived via immunoSEQ multiplex PCR, lists solely in-frame clones and lacks some. The sample holds 35,000 to 50,000 clones, roughly 92% seen once. The sequenced sample was peripheral blood. The rearrangement joins TRBV5-1 to TRBJ1-1; 8 bases agree with TRBD1. The origin of this receptor is a man aged 50 or older with active COVID-19. The CDR3: CASTTGDQGNQAFF. CDR3 coding DNA: TGCGCCAGCACGACAGGGGACCAGGGCAATCAAGCTTTCTTT.